This T cell receptor beta chain derives from a study of post-analysis software for immune sequencing data. Across the whole study: The disease courses covered relapsing-remitting, secondary progressive and progressive-relapsing multiple sclerosis. Findings and caveats of the study: In patients, TRBV5-6, TRBV5-1 and TRBV20-1 belonged to 4 or 5 TRBV segments found more frequently than in controls.

Unique molecular identifiers had been added to the TCR beta cDNA libraries. A single record per CDR3 protein comes from TCRdb applying MiXCR to the PCR reads. The sample shows approximately 180,000 distinct CDR3 sequences, approximately 30% of them seen only once. Turning to this clonotype: Antigen specificity is unknown.

Between the trimmed V and J ends, which lost 1 base and 7 bases, there was a span of 6 bases. Per germline, CDR1 KGHDR and CDR2 SFDVKD. The CDR3 has 13 amino acids. This sequence was found in a girl between 5 and 17 years old with multiple sclerosis. The sequencing sample was made of blood. J is TRBJ2-2 and V is TRBV24-1; D remains ambiguous. The CDR3, as DNA: TGTGCCACCAGTGATTTAAACGGCGGGGAGCTGTTTTTT. This codes for CATSDLNGGELFF.